Shown below are 28 T cell receptor beta chains from a single sample sequenced in a study of blood T cell repertoires in COVID-19. Profiling relied on immunoSEQ multiplex PCR, and the TCRdb table lists in-frame clones only, not all of them. The data show fewer than 350,000 clones, 75% to 85% seen once. The sample was peripheral blood. The receptors come from a human donor in a cohort sampled during active COVID-19.

The chain employs TRBV14 and TRBJ2-3; D remains ambiguous. V lost 3 bases, J lost 2 bases, and 9 bases lay in between. The CDR3 is made up of 14 amino acids. CDR1 is SGHDN and CDR2 is FVKESK in the germline V gene. CDR3: CASSHLIVTDTQYF. In DNA form, the CDR3 reads TGTGCCAGCAGCCATCTAATAGTCACAGATACGCAGTATTTT.

The rearrangement links TRBV15 to TRBJ2-6, with unresolved D. Trimming left V 5 bases short and J 12 bases short, with 11 bases between. CDR1 is LNHNV, CDR2 YYDKDF, per germline (reference sequence). This CDR3 has 12 residues. CDR3 region: CATSSWASVLTF. As DNA, the CDR3 is TGTGCCACCAGCTCTTGGGCCTCCGTCCTGACTTTC.

J is TRBJ2-7 and V is TRBV2; the D gene is possibly TRBD1 (6 bases). The germline V gene has CDR1 SNHLY and CDR2 FYNNEI. The CDR3 is made up of 12 amino acids. The V and J ends lost 7 bases and 4 bases respectively, with 11 bases between them. CDR3 in amino acids: CASTNREYEQYF. In DNA form, the CDR3 reads TGTGCCAGCACCAACAGGGAGTACGAGCAGTACTTC.

In its sample, this clone was seen once. J is TRBJ1-5 and V is TRBV19, with D possibly TRBD1 on 6 matching bases. V was trimmed by 5 bases and J by 6 bases, leaving 20 bases between them. The CDR3 length is 16 residues. CDR1 and CDR2 (germline): LNHDA, SQIVND (reference sequence). CDR3: CASSPPPTGQTQPQHF. Written as DNA, the CDR3 is TGTGCCAGTAGTCCGCCCCCGACAGGTCAGACTCAGCCCCAGCATTTT.

The sample holds a few counts of this clone. The rearrangement links TRBV7-3 to TRBJ2-2, with D perhaps matching TRBD2 (6 bases). The ends were cut back, 10 bases at V and 5 bases at J, with 20 bases in the middle. CDR1 is SGHTA and CDR2 is FQGTGA in the germline V gene. This CDR3 spans 15 amino acids. This chain's CDR3 is CATAREGRGTGELFF. CDR3 coding DNA: TGTGCCACCGCACGGGAAGGCCGGGGGACCGGGGAGCTGTTTTTT.

The chain has TRBV7-9 and TRBJ2-3, with 8 nucleotides matching TRBD1. Germline V CDR1 and CDR2: SEHNR, FQNEAQ (reference sequence). Trimming removed 5 bases from V and 3 bases from J; junction bases left unmatched: 7. This CDR3 has 15 amino acids. The chain's CDR3 is CASSHRTGMTDTQYF. CDR3 sequence (DNA): TGTGCCAGCAGCCATCGGACAGGGATGACAGATACGCAGTATTTT.

This clone occurred once. The V and J genes are TRBV19 and TRBJ2-7; no reliable D call. The CDR3 runs 12 residues. Germline assignment: CDR1 LNHDA and CDR2 SQIVND (reference sequence). With 1 base removed from V and 3 bases from J, the gap between germline ends came to 4 bases. CDR3 in amino acids: CASSIGHYEQYF. CDR3 coding DNA: TGTGCCAGTAGTATAGGGCACTACGAGCAGTACTTC.

V is TRBV7-3 and J is TRBJ1-6; D is ambiguous. The germline V gene encodes CDR1 SGHTA and CDR2 FQGTGA. With 1 base removed from V and 5 bases from J, the gap between germline ends came to 9 bases. This CDR3 has 15 amino acids. The CDR3 spells CASSLSTVNNSPLHF. The CDR3 coding sequence is TGTGCCAGCAGCTTAAGTACAGTAAATAATTCACCCCTCCACTTT.

The chain carries TRBV7-9 and TRBJ2-7; 8 bases line up with TRBD1. The CDR3 consists of 16 residues. Trimming cost V 5 bases and J 4 bases; bases outside gene matches: 13. CDR1 is SEHNR, CDR2 FQNEAQ, per germline (reference sequence). The DNA for the CDR3 is TGTGCCAGCAGCACCCCGAGGACAGGGAGTGCATACGAGCAGTACTTC. It yields the protein CASSTPRTGSAYEQYF.

The rearrangement uses TRBV13 and TRBJ1-1; 7 bases align to TRBD1. The CDR3 has 14 amino acids. The junction had 9 bases not matched to a gene; V was cut back by 1 base and J by 10 bases. Germline V gene data show CDR1 as PRHDT and CDR2 as FYEKMQ (reference sequence). Here the CDR3 reads CASSLALGTEPAFF. The CDR3, as DNA: TGTGCCAGCAGCTTAGCTTTGGGGACAGAGCCAGCTTTCTTT. Using reference TRBV13 and TRBJ1-1 for the parts outside the CDR3, the full variable domain is AAGVIQSPRHLIKEKRETATLKCYPIPRHDTVYWYQQGPGQDPQFLISFYEKMQSDKGSIPDRFSAQQFSDYHSELNMSSLELGDSALYFCASSLALGTEPAFFGQGTRLTVV.

The chain links TRBV5-5 to TRBJ2-7; D is uncertain. CDR3 length: 15 residues. Trimming stripped 5 bases from V and 6 bases from J, with 21 bases between. Germline-derived CDR1 and CDR2 are SGHKS and YYEKEE (reference sequence). This CDR3 is CASSARSAHTFEQYF. CDR3 nucleotides: TGTGCCAGCAGTGCCAGGTCTGCACACACCTTCGAGCAGTACTTC.

J is TRBJ2-7 and V is TRBV10-3, with a possible D match to TRBD1 (6 bases). Between the trimmed V and J ends, which lost 4 bases and 2 bases, there was a span of 9 bases. This CDR3 has 13 residues. Germline lookup yields CDR1 ENHRY and CDR2 SYGVKD. The DNA for the CDR3 is TGTGCCATCAGTGGGACAGCTACCTACGAGCAGTACTTC. It codes for CAISGTATYEQYF.

The chain joins TRBV18 to TRBJ2-7; D is undetermined. V was cut by 0 bases and J by 2 bases, with 8 bases left in between. Germline assignment: CDR1 KGHSH and CDR2 LQKENI. CDR3 size: 14 residues. CDR3 region: CASSPPSAPYEQYF. Written as DNA, the CDR3 is TGTGCCAGCTCACCACCGAGTGCGCCCTACGAGCAGTACTTC. Supplemented by reference TRBV18 and TRBJ2-7, the full variable domain reads NAGVMQNPRHLVRRRGQEARLRCSPMKGHSHVYWYRQLPEEGLKFMVYLQKENIIDESGMPKERFSAEFPKEGPSILRIQQVVRGDSAAYFCASSPPSAPYEQYFGPGTRLTVT.

This chain uses TRBV6-5 with TRBJ2-1, with D possibly being TRBD2 (7 bases). Looked up from germline, CDR1 is MNHEY and CDR2 is SVGAGI. The CDR3 contains 16 residues. Trimming took 4 bases from V and 4 from J, leaving 17 bases between them. The CDR3 sequence: CASSSLRGAGYNEQFF. CDR3 in DNA: TGTGCCAGCAGTTCCCTTCGGGGGGCAGGATACAATGAGCAGTTCTTC.

The gene calls are TRBV10-3 and TRBJ1-2; maybe TRBD1 (6 bases). Between the trimmed V and J ends, which lost 7 bases and 1 base, there was a span of 10 bases. CDR1 is ENHRY and CDR2 is SYGVKD in the germline V gene. This CDR3 comprises 13 residues. The CDR3 region is CAIKAGDNYGYTF. The DNA of the CDR3 is TGTGCCATCAAGGCAGGGGATAACTATGGCTACACCTTC.

In DNA, the CDR3 is TGCGCCAGCAGCTTGGGGAGGAGCTCTGAAGCTTTCTTT. It codes for CASSLGRSSEAFF. The chain has TRBV5-1 and TRBJ1-1; D gene unclear. CDR3 length: 13 amino acids. The V gene's germline CDR1 is SGHRS and CDR2 YFSETQ. Trimming pared 0 bases from V and 6 bases from J, leaving 9 bases between.

The gene calls are TRBV6-5 and TRBJ2-3; perhaps TRBD1 as D (6 bases). Trimming took 6 bases from V and 4 from J, leaving 17 bases between them. This CDR3 comprises 15 residues. Germline CDR1 and CDR2: MNHEY and SVGAGI. CDR3 in amino acids: CASRPWPGVSDTQYF. DNA for the CDR3: TGTGCCAGCAGGCCCTGGCCAGGGGTGTCAGATACGCAGTATTTT.

J is TRBJ2-5 and V is TRBV9; D is ambiguous. Germline loops: CDR1 SGDLS, CDR2 YYNGEE. The V end was cut by 4 bases, the J end by 2 bases, with 15 bases between. The CDR3 has 15 residues. CDR3 amino acids: CASSPPYENQETQYF. In DNA form, the CDR3 reads TGTGCCAGCAGCCCCCCATATGAGAATCAAGAGACCCAGTACTTC.

The genes are TRBV6-2 or TRBV6-3 and TRBJ1-1; 9 nucleotides align to TRBD1. V shed 0 bases, J shed 3 bases, and the junction held 8 bases outside the gene matches. The CDR3 runs 17 residues. Germline V lookup: CDR1 MNHEY, CDR2 SVGEGT. This CDR3 is CASSYSRVQGADTEAFF. CDR3 coding DNA: TGTGCCAGCAGTTACTCTCGGGTACAGGGGGCTGACACTGAAGCTTTCTTT.

The V call is TRBV29-1, the J call TRBJ1-2, with D unresolved. Germline values: CDR1 SQVTM, CDR2 ANQGSEA. The CDR3 totals 13 residues. V was cut by 6 bases and J by 4 bases, with 15 bases left in between. In DNA form, the CDR3 reads TGCAGCGTGGGTGGGGAGTTCGGCTATGGCTACACCTTC. Translating gives CSVGGEFGYGYTF.

Only a few counts were recorded for this clone. The J gene is TRBJ2-3, the V gene TRBV12-3 or TRBV12-4; a possible D gene is TRBD2 (6 bases). The CDR3 consists of 13 residues. Between the trimmed V and J ends, which lost 9 bases and 2 bases, there was a span of 12 bases. The CDR3 DNA reads TGTGCCAGTGGGGACTCAAACACAGATACGCAGTATTTT. Protein sequence: CASGDSNTDTQYF.

The rearrangement links TRBV6-1 to TRBJ2-4, with TRBD2 as a possible D gene (6 bases). The CDR3 sequence is 13 residues long. Trimming stripped 1 base from V and 12 bases from J, with 13 bases between. CDR1 and CDR2 from the germline V gene are MNHNS and SASEGT. CDR3: CASSEEAGRTQYF. CDR3 DNA: TGTGCCAGCAGTGAAGAGGCAGGGAGGACTCAGTACTTC.

This rearrangement joins TRBV5-5 to TRBJ1-2; the D gene is possibly TRBD1 (6 bases). CDR1 SGHKS and CDR2 YYEKEE come from the germline V gene (reference sequence). This CDR3 comprises 16 residues. V was shortened by 5 bases and J by 4 bases, with 21 bases between the two germline ends. The CDR3 here is CASSLNWIRGPYGYTF. CDR3 bases: TGTGCCAGCAGTCTAAACTGGATCAGGGGACCCTATGGCTACACCTTC.

The chain combines TRBV27 with TRBJ1-4; D perhaps matches TRBD1 (6 bases). Germline V CDR1 and CDR2: MNHEY, SMNVEV (reference sequence). V was shortened by 2 bases and J by 2 bases, with 9 bases between the two germline ends. This CDR3 is built from 15 residues. The CDR3 DNA reads as TGTGCCAGCAGTTTACAGGGGTTGACTAATGAAAAACTGTTTTTT. It yields the protein CASSLQGLTNEKLFF. Combining the CDR3 with reference TRBV27 and TRBJ1-4 gives the whole variable domain EAQVTQNPRYLITVTGKKLTVTCSQNMNHEYMSWYRQDPGLGLRQIYYSMNVEVTDKGDVPEGYKVSRKEKRNFPLILESPSPNQTSLYFCASSLQGLTNEKLFFGSGTQLSVL.

This chain connects TRBV27 to TRBJ1-1, with D possibly matching TRBD1 (5 bases). Germline V gene sequence: CDR1 MNHEY, CDR2 SMNVEV (reference sequence). The CDR3 is made up of 15 amino acids. V shed 7 bases and J shed 0 bases, with 15 bases lying between them. CDR3 loop: CASTPSGGLNTEAFF. CDR3 in DNA: TGTGCCAGCACCCCGTCGGGGGGTTTGAACACTGAAGCTTTCTTT.

The chain employs TRBV30 and TRBJ2-1; 10 positions match TRBD2. The junction had 4 bases not matched to a gene; V was cut back by 3 bases and J by 2 bases. This CDR3 spans 15 amino acids. Per germline, CDR1 GTSNPN and CDR2 SVGIG (reference sequence). The CDR3, as DNA: TGTGCCTGGAGCTCTCTAGCGGGGGCCTACAATGAGCAGTTCTTC. It specifies CAWSSLAGAYNEQFF.

The chain carries TRBV19 and TRBJ2-7; D call uncertain. CDR1 is LNHDA, CDR2 SQIVND, per germline (reference sequence). Trimming removed 3 bases at V and 1 base at J, with 10 bases between. The CDR3 sequence is 14 residues long. This chain's CDR3 is CASSIGSFSYEQYF. CDR3 nucleotides: TGTGCCAGTAGTATCGGGTCCTTTTCCTACGAGCAGTACTTC.

V gene TRBV12-3 or TRBV12-4 combines with J gene TRBJ1-1, with 7 bases matching TRBD1. Germline trimming cut 6 bases from V and 7 bases from J; bases unmatched to any gene: 2. The CDR3 spans 11 residues. The chain's CDR3 is CASRRTGEAFF. CDR3 bases: TGTGCCAGCAGGAGGACAGGTGAAGCTTTCTTT.